This entry lists 10 T cell receptor beta chains sequenced from one sample in a study of T cells in tuberculosis. Clones were read by immunoSEQ multiplex PCR, and TCRdb kept only the in-frame ones, dropping some. Counted here are tens of thousands of clones, approximately 90% occurring once; the ten biggest clones make up approximately 2.4%. As to time point: new active TB diagnosis, blood taken before or within 7 days of starting treatment. This specimen consisted of PBMCs, obtained at tuberculosis diagnosis. The receptors stem from an adult with tuberculosis.

In this sample, this clone turned up once. The chain employs TRBV7-8 and TRBJ2-7, with 7 bases lining up with TRBD1. V gave up 0 bases and J gave up 5 bases; unmatched junction bases: 7. CDR1 is SGHVS, CDR2 FQNEAQ, per germline. There are 15 residues in the CDR3. CDR3 coding DNA: TGTGCCAGCAGCTTAGCCGAGACAGGGAAAGACGAGCAGTACGTC. The encoded protein is CASSLAETGKDEQYV.

V usage is TRBV7-8 and J usage is TRBJ2-5; 12 nucleotides line up with TRBD2. The CDR3 covers 15 residues. The germline gives CDR1 SGHVS, CDR2 FQNEAQ. Trimming took 6 bases from V and 5 from J; bases not matched to a gene: 7. Here the CDR3 reads CASSRTSGEGETQYF. The CDR3 DNA is TGTGCCAGCAGTCGGACTAGCGGGGAGGGGGAGACCCAGTACTTC. Drawing the rest from reference TRBV7-8 and TRBJ2-5, the complete variable domain is GAGVSQSPRYKVAKRGQDVALRCDPISGHVSLFWYQQALGQGPEFLTYFQNEAQLDKSGLPSDRFFAERPEGSVSTLKIQRTQQEDSAVYLCASSRTSGEGETQYFGPGTRLLVL.

The genes are TRBV10-1 and TRBJ2-3; the D gene is possibly TRBD1 (6 bases). Germline CDR1 is WNHNN and CDR2 is SYGVQD (reference sequence). The CDR3 totals 14 residues. The V and J ends lost 3 bases and 0 bases respectively, with 7 bases between them. Here the CDR3 DNA reads TGCGCCAGCAGTGAAACAGGGAGCACAGATACGCAGTATTTT. This gives the protein CASSETGSTDTQYF.

The V and J genes are TRBV19 and TRBJ1-1; 7 bases are a match to TRBD1. The CDR3 consists of 13 residues. J lost 4 bases, V lost 7 bases, and 6 bases had no gene match. Germline V gene data show CDR1 as LNHDA and CDR2 as SQIVND (reference sequence). The CDR3 protein is CASISPGGTEAFF. As DNA, the CDR3 is TGTGCCAGTATCTCCCCAGGGGGCACTGAAGCTTTCTTT.

The V and J genes are TRBV5-1 and TRBJ2-2; 7 bases fit TRBD1. V was pared by 4 bases and J by 7 bases, with 10 bases of the junction left unmatched. Looked up from germline, CDR1 is SGHRS and CDR2 is YFSETQ. There are 15 residues in the CDR3. The CDR3 protein is CASSRQTGLNGELFF. For the CDR3, the DNA is TGCGCCAGCAGCCGCCAGACAGGGTTAAACGGGGAGCTGTTTTTT.

The chain combines TRBV4-2 with TRBJ2-1; D is uncertain. The germline CDR1 and CDR2 sequences are LGHNA and YNFKEQ. This CDR3 is built from 17 residues. V lost 4 bases, J lost 0 bases, and 16 bases lay in between. The CDR3 region has the DNA TGTGCCAGCAGCCCTCAACCCCCACCTAGCTCCTACAATGAGCAGTTCTTC. The encoded protein is CASSPQPPPSSYNEQFF.

The rearrangement links TRBV6-1 to TRBJ1-5; no reliable D call. Germline V gene data show CDR1 as MNHNS and CDR2 as SASEGT. The CDR3 has 15 residues. Deletions cut 3 bases from V and 0 bases from J, with 9 bases between. The chain's CDR3 is CASSDRPPSNQPQHF. For the CDR3, the DNA is TGTGCCAGCAGTGACAGGCCTCCTAGCAATCAGCCCCAGCATTTT.

The J gene is TRBJ1-6, the V gene TRBV15; D possibly corresponds to TRBD1 (6 bases). Germline V gene sequence: CDR1 LNHNV, CDR2 YYDKDF (reference sequence). Trimming cost V 1 base and J 6 bases, with 7 bases left between them. The CDR3 spans 14 residues. The CDR3 protein is CATSRVQGNSPLHF. The CDR3 DNA sequence: TGTGCCACCAGCAGAGTACAGGGTAATTCACCCCTCCACTTT.

The CDR3 protein is CASSSGAGGEQYV. CDR3 in DNA: TGTGCCAGCTCCTCCGGGGCGGGGGGCGAGCAGTACGTC. The chain employs TRBV28 and TRBJ2-7, with 8 bases fitting TRBD2. V lost 8 bases and J lost 6; bases outside the gene matches: 9. Looked up from germline, CDR1 is MDHEN and CDR2 is SYDVKM. The CDR3 runs to 13 residues.

J is TRBJ2-3 and V is TRBV5-4; D call uncertain. Germline lookup yields CDR1 SGHNT and CDR2 YYREEE (reference sequence). Trimming left V 4 bases short and J 0 bases short, with 6 bases between. CDR3 length equals 13 residues. As DNA, the CDR3 is TGTGCCAGCAGCCGAGTTAGCACAGATACGCAGTATTTT. As protein: CASSRVSTDTQYF.